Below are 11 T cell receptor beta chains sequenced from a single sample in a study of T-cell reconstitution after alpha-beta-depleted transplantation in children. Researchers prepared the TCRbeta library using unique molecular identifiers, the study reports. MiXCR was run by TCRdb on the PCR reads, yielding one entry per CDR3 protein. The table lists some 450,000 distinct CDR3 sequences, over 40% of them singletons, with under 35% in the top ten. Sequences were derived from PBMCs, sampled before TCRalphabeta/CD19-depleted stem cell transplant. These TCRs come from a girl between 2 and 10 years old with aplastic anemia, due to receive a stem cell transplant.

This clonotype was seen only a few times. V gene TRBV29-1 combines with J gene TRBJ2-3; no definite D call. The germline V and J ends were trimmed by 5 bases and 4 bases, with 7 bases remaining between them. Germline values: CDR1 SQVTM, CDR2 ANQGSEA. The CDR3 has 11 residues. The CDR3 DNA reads TGCAGCGTTTCGGTCTCAGATACGCAGTATTTT. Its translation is CSVSVSDTQYF.

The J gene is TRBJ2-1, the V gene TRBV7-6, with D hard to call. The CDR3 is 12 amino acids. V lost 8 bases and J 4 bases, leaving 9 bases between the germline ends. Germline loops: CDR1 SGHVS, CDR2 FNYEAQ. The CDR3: CASATKYNEQFF. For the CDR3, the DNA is TGTGCCAGCGCGACAAAATACAATGAGCAGTTCTTC. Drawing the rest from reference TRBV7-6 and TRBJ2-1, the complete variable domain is GAGVSQSPRYKVTKRGQDVALRCDPISGHVSLYWYRQALGQGPEFLTYFNYEAQQDKSGLPNDRFSAERPEGSISTLTIQRTEQRDSAMYRCASATKYNEQFFGPGTRLTVL.

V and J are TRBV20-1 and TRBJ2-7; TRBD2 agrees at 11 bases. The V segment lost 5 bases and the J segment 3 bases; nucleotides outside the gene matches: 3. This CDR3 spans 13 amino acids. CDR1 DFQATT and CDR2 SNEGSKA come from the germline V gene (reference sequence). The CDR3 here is CSAASGRFYEQYF. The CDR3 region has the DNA TGCAGTGCTGCTAGCGGGAGGTTCTACGAGCAGTACTTC.

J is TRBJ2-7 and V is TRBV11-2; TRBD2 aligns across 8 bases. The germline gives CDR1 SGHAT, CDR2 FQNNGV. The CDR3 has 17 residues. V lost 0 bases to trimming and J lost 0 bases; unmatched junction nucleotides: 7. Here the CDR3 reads CASSLEISGAHSYEQYF. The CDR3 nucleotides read TGTGCCAGCAGCTTAGAAATTAGCGGGGCCCACTCCTACGAGCAGTACTTC.

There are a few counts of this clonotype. This CDR3 reads CSVRTGGSAETQYF. Here the CDR3 DNA reads TGCAGTGTCAGGACAGGGGGCTCGGCAGAGACCCAGTACTTC. The chain joins TRBV20-1 to TRBJ2-5; 11 positions agree with TRBD1. V gave up 7 bases and J gave up 4 bases; unmatched junction bases: 8. Germline V gene lookup returns CDR1 DFQATT and CDR2 SNEGSKA (reference sequence). The CDR3 length is 14 residues.

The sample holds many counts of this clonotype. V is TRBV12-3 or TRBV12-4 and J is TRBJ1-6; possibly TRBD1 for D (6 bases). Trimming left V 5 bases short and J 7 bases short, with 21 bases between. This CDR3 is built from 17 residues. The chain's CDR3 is CASSPLSGHRENSPLHF. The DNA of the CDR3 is TGTGCCAGCAGTCCTCTATCGGGGCACAGGGAGAATTCACCCCTCCACTTT.

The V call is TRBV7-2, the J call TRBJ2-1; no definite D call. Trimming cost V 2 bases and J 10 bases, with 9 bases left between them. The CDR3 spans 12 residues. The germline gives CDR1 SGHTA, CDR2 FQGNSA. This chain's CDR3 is CASSLWRFEQFF. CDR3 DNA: TGTGCCAGCAGCTTATGGCGTTTCGAGCAGTTCTTC.

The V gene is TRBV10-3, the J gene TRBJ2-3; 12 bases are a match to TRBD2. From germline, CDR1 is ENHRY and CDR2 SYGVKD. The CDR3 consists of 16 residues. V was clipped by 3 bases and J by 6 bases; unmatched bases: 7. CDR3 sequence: CAISEGGLAGADTQYF. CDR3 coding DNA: TGTGCCATCAGTGAAGGGGGACTAGCGGGTGCGGATACGCAGTATTTT.

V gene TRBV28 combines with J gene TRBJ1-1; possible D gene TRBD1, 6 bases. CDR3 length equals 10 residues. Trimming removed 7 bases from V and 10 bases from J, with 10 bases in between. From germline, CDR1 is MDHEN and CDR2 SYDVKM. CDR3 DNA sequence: TGTGCCAGCATACAGGGACTAGCTTTCTTT. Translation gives CASIQGLAFF.

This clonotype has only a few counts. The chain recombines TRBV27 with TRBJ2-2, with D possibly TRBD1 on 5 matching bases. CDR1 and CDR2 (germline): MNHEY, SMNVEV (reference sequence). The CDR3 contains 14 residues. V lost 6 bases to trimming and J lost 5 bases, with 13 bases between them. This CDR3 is CASSHPGITGELFF. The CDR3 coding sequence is TGTGCCAGCAGCCACCCAGGGATTACCGGGGAGCTGTTTTTT.

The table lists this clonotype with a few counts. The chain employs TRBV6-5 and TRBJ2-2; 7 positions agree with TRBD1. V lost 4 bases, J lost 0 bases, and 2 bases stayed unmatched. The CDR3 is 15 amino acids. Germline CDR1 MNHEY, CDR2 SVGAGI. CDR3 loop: CASSSDRTNTGELFF. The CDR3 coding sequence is TGTGCCAGCAGTTCGGACAGGACGAACACCGGGGAGCTGTTTTTT.